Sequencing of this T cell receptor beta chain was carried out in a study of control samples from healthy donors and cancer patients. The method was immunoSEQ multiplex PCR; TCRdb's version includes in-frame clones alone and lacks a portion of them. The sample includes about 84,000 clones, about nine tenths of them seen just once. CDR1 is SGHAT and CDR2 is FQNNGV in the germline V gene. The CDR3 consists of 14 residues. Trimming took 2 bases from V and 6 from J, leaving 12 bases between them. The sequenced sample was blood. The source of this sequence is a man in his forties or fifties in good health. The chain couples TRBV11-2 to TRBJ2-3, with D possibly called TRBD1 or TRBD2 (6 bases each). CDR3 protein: CASSLLGGWDTQYF. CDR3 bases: TGTGCCAGCAGCTTACTAGGGGGGTGGGATACGCAGTATTTT.